The 3 T cell receptor beta chains below all came from one sample that was sequenced in a study of blood T cell repertoires in COVID-19 (dated by TCRdb to 2020 to 2021). The library was produced with the immunoSEQ multiplex PCR assay. TCRdb holds this immuneACCESS table with in-frame rearrangements only. Some clones are missing; in checked studies, unresolved V genes explain under half, and the rest has no known cause. The sample contains approximately 130,000 clones, over 65% of them found a single time. Jointly, the top ten make up 3% to 4% of the sample. Sample: peripheral blood. These receptors came from a man between 60 and 70 years old with acute or convalescent COVID-19.

Worth noting for this clone: In the same sample, other DNA sequences code for this CDR3. The V call is TRBV11-2, the J call TRBJ1-2, with 8 bases that match TRBD1. Germline V lookup: CDR1 SGHAT, CDR2 FQNNGV. The J segment lost 8 bases and the V segment lost 0 bases, leaving 5 bases of the junction unmatched. CDR3 length: 14 residues. The CDR3 region has the DNA TGTGCCAGCAGCTTAGAAGCAGGGGGCATAGGCTACACCTTC. This translates into CASSLEAGGIGYTF. Full variable domain (remainder filled in from reference TRBV11-2 and TRBJ1-2): EAGVAQSPRYKIIEKRQSVAFWCNPISGHATLYWYQQILGQGPKLLIQFQNNGVVDDSQLPKDRFSAERLKGVDSTLKIQPAKLEDSAVYLCASSLEAGGIGYTFGSGTRLTVV.

The rearrangement uses TRBV7-9 and TRBJ2-1, with 7 bases that match TRBD2. The CDR3 has 13 residues. V was clipped by 6 bases and J by 8 bases; unmatched bases: 7. The germline CDR1 and CDR2 sequences are SEHNR and FQNEAQ (reference sequence). The CDR3 DNA reads TGTGCCAGCAGTGCGGGAGAGGGGTATGAGCAGTTCTTC. Translating it yields CASSAGEGYEQFF.

The chain recombines TRBV4-3 with TRBJ1-1; weak D call: TRBD1 (6 bases). Trimming cost V 1 base and J 0 bases, with 12 bases left between them. The CDR3 consists of 16 residues. CDR1 and CDR2 from the germline V gene are LGHNA and YSLEER. The CDR3 loop reads CASSQVPDSMNTEAFF. The CDR3 DNA reads TGCGCCAGCAGCCAAGTTCCGGACAGCATGAACACTGAAGCTTTCTTT.